Detailed here is one T cell receptor (beta chain). In germline, CDR1 is MDHEN, CDR2 SYDVKM. After removal of 10 bases from V and 2 bases from J, the junction contained 3 bases not matched to a gene. The CDR3 runs to 12 residues. The data belong to a study of blood T cell repertoires in COVID-19. The protocol was immunoSEQ multiplex PCR, while the TCRdb copy is restricted to in-frame clones and leaves out a portion. This table holds 100,000 to 150,000 clones, around 83% found once. This sequence joins TRBV28 and TRBJ1-2, with TRBD1 identical over 8 bases. The material sequenced was peripheral blood. This sequence was found in a woman of 80 years or more with COVID-19, enrolled during active disease. The CDR3 coding sequence is TGTGCCATCGGACAGGGAAACTATGGCTACACCTTC. Translated: CAIGQGNYGYTF.